These T cell receptor beta chains were read from a single sample in a study of cytotoxic CD8 clonotypes in ibrutinib-treated CLL. The method was immunoSEQ multiplex PCR; TCRdb's version includes in-frame clones alone and lacks a portion of them. Among roughly 150,000 clones listed, more than 65% were seen once. The sequenced sample was PBMCs, obtained after 12 months of ibrutinib treatment. The receptors here all came from a human donor with chronic lymphocytic leukemia. Both conserved end residues are part of each CDR3. Each record gives: J gene, V gene, clone size, D gene, CDR3 DNA, CDR3 protein. A D gene is named only where the DNA matches it firmly. Only some rows state a clone size, as once, few, many or a class for expanded clones.

TRBJ2-3	TRBV7-9	.	.	TGTGCCAGCAGCTTAGCAGATACGCAGTATTTT	CASSLADTQYF
TRBJ2-2	TRBV5-1	.	TRBD2	TGCGCCAGCAGCCCCAGGACTAGCGGGAGATTAACTTCGGCCGGGGAGCTGTTTTTT	CASSPRTSGRLTSAGELFF
TRBJ1-2	TRBV9	.	.	TGTGCCAGCAGCCTCCGGACTGCGTCCTATGGCTACACCTTC	CASSLRTASYGYTF
TRBJ2-1	TRBV21-1	.	.	TGTGCCAGCAGCAATAATTTTCCGGGACACATTTACAATGAGCAGTTCTTC	CASSNNFPGHIYNEQFF
TRBJ2-7	TRBV7-2	once	TRBD2	TGTGCCAGCAGCCGCTTAGCGGGAGGTGGCTACGAGCAGTACTTC	CASSRLAGGGYEQYF
TRBJ2-1	TRBV5-1	.	.	TGCGCCAGCAGCTTGGGGGGAAGGGTCGATGAGCAGTTCTTC	CASSLGGRVDEQFF
TRBJ1-1	TRBV7-2	once	.	TGTGCCAGTATCGGACAGTCGAACACTGAAGCTTTCTTT	CASIGQSNTEAFF
TRBJ2-3	TRBV6-5	many	TRBD1	TGTGCCAGCAGTCCGACAGGGGGCCTCACAGATACGCAGTATTTT	CASSPTGGLTDTQYF
TRBJ2-3	TRBV5-1	.	TRBD2	TGCGCCAGCAGCTTAAACCCGGGACTAGCGGGAGGGCCACGGAATACGCAGTATTTT	CASSLNPGLAGGPRNTQYF
TRBJ2-7	TRBV28	.	.	TGTGCCAGCAGCCCACCTAAACCTTCCTACGAGCAGTACTTC	CASSPPKPSYEQYF
TRBJ2-1	TRBV4-3	.	TRBD2	TGCGCCAGCAGCCAAGTACTAGCGGGGGCCCTCTCCTACAATGAGCAGTTCTTC	CASSQVLAGALSYNEQFF
TRBJ2-7	TRBV18	.	.	TGTGCCAGCTCACCACGATCTGGCTCTGGCGACGAGCAGTACTTC	CASSPRSGSGDEQYF
TRBJ1-5	TRBV5-1	.	TRBD1	TGCGCCAGCAGCTTGGCGACAGGGGAGTATCAGCCCCAGCATTTT	CASSLATGEYQPQHF
TRBJ2-4	TRBV7-2	.	TRBD2	TGTGCCAGCAGCTTATCTGGCGGACTAGCTCTGGGGTTAAACATTCAGTACTTC	CASSLSGGLALGLNIQYF
TRBJ2-3	TRBV7-9	.	.	TGTGCCAGCTTTAAGGATACGCAGTATTTT	CASFKDTQYF
TRBJ1-2	TRBV30	once	.	TGTGCCTGGAGTCGGGTCGGGGGCTACACCTTC	CAWSRVGGYTF
TRBJ1-1	TRBV10-2	.	.	TGCGCCAGCAGTGAGTCGAAGCCAAACACTGAAGCTTTCTTT	CASSESKPNTEAFF
TRBJ2-1	TRBV11-2	.	TRBD1	TGTGCCAGCAGCTTAGATTGGGACAGGGGGCGCATCAATGAGCAGTTCTTC	CASSLDWDRGRINEQFF
TRBJ1-4	TRBV5-1	.	TRBD1	TGCGCCAGCGGTACAGGGGGCGCTTATTCTAATGAAAAACTGTTTTTT	CASGTGGAYSNEKLFF
TRBJ2-5	TRBV7-9	once	.	TGTGCCAGCAGCTCCGGGACTCTCCAAGAGACCCAGTACTTC	CASSSGTLQETQYF
TRBJ1-4	TRBV10-3	.	.	TGTGCCATCACTTCCTTCAGTGGGGCAGAAAATGAAAAACTGTTTTTT	CAITSFSGAENEKLFF
TRBJ1-2	TRBV27	.	.	TGTGCCAGCAGTTCCCCGGGAGCTGGCTACACCTTC	CASSSPGAGYTF
TRBJ1-5	TRBV5-1	.	TRBD1	TGCGCCAGCAGCTTGGAGGGGGCCGGCAATCAGCCCCAGCATTTT	CASSLEGAGNQPQHF
TRBJ2-5	TRBV7-3	.	.	TGTGCCAGCAGCTTAGCGGGTCTCTTAGGCGAGACCCAGTACTTC	CASSLAGLLGETQYF
TRBJ1-1	TRBV19	.	TRBD1	TGTGCCAGTAGCGACCGGGACAGGGGTAACACTGAAGCTTTCTTT	CASSDRDRGNTEAFF
TRBJ1-2	TRBV4-2	.	TRBD1	TGTGCCAGCAGCTTGGAACAGGGGCAACCAGACTATGGCTACACCTTC	CASSLEQGQPDYGYTF
TRBJ2-5	TRBV7-3	.	.	TGTGCCAGCAGCCCGGGCCAGGGGCGATACTCGGGGGAGACCCAGTACTTC	CASSPGQGRYSGETQYF
TRBJ1-1	TRBV4-3	.	.	TGCGCCAGCAGCCAAGGCGCGAACACTGAAGCTTTCTTT	CASSQGANTEAFF
TRBJ1-5	TRBV7-9	.	.	TGTGCCAGCAGCTTCGGGCCACAAAATCAGCCCCAGCATTTT	CASSFGPQNQPQHF
TRBJ2-3	TRBV7-3	.	.	TGTGCCAGCAGCTTTCGTGGGGGATCTAGCACAGATACGCAGTATTTT	CASSFRGGSSTDTQYF
TRBJ2-1	TRBV27	.	.	TGTGCCAGCAAGATCAAAGGGCTGTCCTACAATGAGCAGTTCTTC	CASKIKGLSYNEQFF
TRBJ1-2	TRBV19	few	.	TGTGCCAGTAGTATGCCGGGCCCTAACTATGGCTACACCTTC	CASSMPGPNYGYTF
TRBJ2-7	TRBV7-9	few	.	TGTGCCAGCGAGGCAGGGCTTCGTTTAGGCGAGCAGTACTTC	CASEAGLRLGEQYF
TRBJ1-2	TRBV5-4	.	TRBD1	TGTGCCAGCAGCCTGAACACGGGACAGGGAAACTATGGCTACACCTTC	CASSLNTGQGNYGYTF
TRBJ2-3	TRBV27	.	.	TGTGCCAGCAGTCCCTACAGGGATAACTTCTTAAGCACAGATACGCAGTATTTT	CASSPYRDNFLSTDTQYF
TRBJ2-3	TRBV5-3	.	.	TGTGCCAGCAGCTTTACTTCGGCCCGCACAGATACGCAGTATTTT	CASSFTSARTDTQYF
TRBJ2-7	TRBV2	.	.	TGTGCCAGCAGCCGGACCTACGAGCAGTACTTC	CASSRTYEQYF
TRBJ2-1	TRBV7-8	.	TRBD2	TGTGCCAGCACCATCGGGACTAGCGGGACATACAATGAGCAGTTCTTC	CASTIGTSGTYNEQFF
TRBJ1-1	TRBV7-2	.	.	TGTGCCAGCAGCTTAGAGGCCAGGGCTCGGGGGACTGAAGCTTTCTTT	CASSLEARARGTEAFF
TRBJ2-4	TRBV6-1	once	TRBD2	TGTGCCAGCAGTGACAGACTAGCGGGGCGCCCCGCCAAAAACATTCAGTACTTC	CASSDRLAGRPAKNIQYF
TRBJ1-2	TRBV27	.	.	TGTGCCAGCAAGCGCAGTTCTAACTATGGCTACACCTTC	CASKRSSNYGYTF
TRBJ2-7	TRBV6-1	.	.	TGTGCCAGCAACCGGGGCGGAGGGTTTGAGCAGTACTTC	CASNRGGGFEQYF
TRBJ1-1	TRBV9	.	TRBD1	TGTGCCAGCAGCCCAGGCGGACAGGGAGTACTAGCTTTCTTT	CASSPGGQGVLAFF
TRBJ2-1	TRBV28	.	TRBD1	TGTGCCAGCAGTACGGACAGGGGAGCCTACAATGAGCAGTTCTTC	CASSTDRGAYNEQFF
TRBJ2-7	TRBV4-1	.	TRBD2	TGCGCCAGCAGCCAGCGAGCGGGGGCTCCGATCGAGCAGTACTTC	CASSQRAGAPIEQYF
TRBJ1-6	TRBV2	.	.	TGTGCCAGCAGTGAAAGTGGCAGGCAATCACCCCTCCACTTT	CASSESGRQSPLHF
TRBJ1-1	TRBV6-1	.	.	TGTGCCAGCAGAATCGGGACTTCAGGGACTGAAGCTTTCTTT	CASRIGTSGTEAFF
TRBJ2-4	TRBV19	.	TRBD2	TGTGCCAGTAGTATTATTGGTGCTAGCGGAAACATTCAGTACTTC	CASSIIGASGNIQYF
TRBJ2-7	TRBV15	.	.	TGTGCCACCAGCAGAGAGGCATACTACGAGCAGTACTTC	CATSREAYYEQYF